One TCR beta chain is described in this entry. The antigen is unknown. This record belongs to a study of Ad26.COV2.S vaccination and SARS-CoV-2 variants. Study details: Intramuscularly, Ad26.COV2.S was given either once or twice, 56 days apart. Points from the study as a whole: Total T cell responses may have been underestimated by the TCR breadth and depth analyses.

The germline V gene encodes CDR1 MDHEN and CDR2 SYDVKM. The CDR3 has 15 amino acids. Trimming at V came to 3 bases and at J to 5 bases, leaving 7 bases not matched to a gene. Repertoires were generated with immunoSEQ multiplex PCR, while TCRdb's copy carries only in-frame clones and drops some. The sample has a few hundred thousand clones, roughly nine tenths seen once. The treatment was: some 20 received Ad26.COV2.S at low or high dose, single or two shots; several received placebo; per-sample allocation not given. Day 63 after the first vaccine or placebo injection was the time point for sampling. This receptor was taken from a person between 18 and 65 years old who received the Ad26.COV2.S COVID-19 vaccine or a placebo. The sample in question was peripheral blood, obtained in a trial of Ad26.COV2.S vaccine versus placebo. This chain connects TRBV28 to TRBJ1-5, with TRBD1 identical over 7 bases. Written as DNA, the CDR3 is TGTGCCAGCAGTTTCCCCGACAGGGCAGATCAGCCCCAGCATTTT. The encoded protein is CASSFPDRADQPQHF.